A selection of T cell receptor beta chains follows, all from one sample in a study of identical twins. TCRdb recomputed calls from the 5' RACE reads with MiXCR, one row per CDR3 protein. This sample has some 1,600,000 distinct CDR3 sequences, with less than 40% found just once. Sequencing was performed on cord blood. Receptors were obtained from a newborn girl in good health. Each CDR3 is given with its conserved first and last residue. A D gene is named only where the DNA matches it firmly. Size is stated for part of the rows, as once, few or many counts, or as a class when the clone is expanded.

DNA: TGTGCCAGCAGCTCAATCGAGACAGGGAAAAACATTCAGTACTTC
CDR3: CASSSIETGKNIQYF
D: NA
size: few
J: TRBJ2-4
V: TRBV21-1

DNA: TGTGCCAGCAGCGCGAATAAGGACGGACAGGGGCCTAATGAAAAACTGTTTTTT
CDR3: CASSANKDGQGPNEKLFF
D: TRBD1
size: few
J: TRBJ1-4
V: TRBV9

DNA: TGCGCCAGCAGCCAGTCGGGACAGGGGATAGGTGGCTACACCTTC
CDR3: CASSQSGQGIGGYTF
D: TRBD1
size: few
J: TRBJ1-2
V: TRBV5-1

DNA: TGCAGTGCTAGTGCAGGGGGCTATGGCTACACCTTC
CDR3: CSASAGGYGYTF
D: TRBD1
size: NA
J: TRBJ1-2
V: TRBV20-1

DNA: TGTGCCAGCAGCCAAGGGACAGGACCTACCTACGAGCAGTACTTC
CDR3: CASSQGTGPTYEQYF
D: TRBD1
size: NA
J: TRBJ2-7
V: TRBV7-2

DNA: TGTGCCAGCAGCCCCGCGACTTGGGGGAGACTAGCGGGGAAGGTCTACGAGCAGTACTTC
CDR3: CASSPATWGRLAGKVYEQYF
D: TRBD2
size: few
J: TRBJ2-7
V: TRBV3-1

DNA: TGTGCCAGCAGTTTAATCGTGGGGACCCAGTACTTC
CDR3: CASSLIVGTQYF
D: NA
size: NA
J: TRBJ2-5
V: TRBV12-3/TRBV12-4

DNA: TGTGCCAGCAGCCGGGACTTTACCCTCACCGAGCAGTACTTC
CDR3: CASSRDFTLTEQYF
D: NA
size: many
J: TRBJ2-7
V: TRBV4-2

DNA: TGCGCCAGCAGCACCGCTCCAGGCTCCTACCAAGAGACCCAGTACTTC
CDR3: CASSTAPGSYQETQYF
D: NA
size: NA
J: TRBJ2-5
V: TRBV5-1

DNA: TGTGCCAGCAGCCCCCGGCTAGCGGACAATGAGCAGTACTTC
CDR3: CASSPRLADNEQYF
D: TRBD2
size: NA
J: TRBJ2-5
V: TRBV14

DNA: TGTGCCAGCAGCCGCGGGATAGCGGGGTACAATGAGCAGTTCTTC
CDR3: CASSRGIAGYNEQFF
D: TRBD2
size: few
J: TRBJ2-1
V: TRBV7-9

DNA: TGTGCCAGCAGCTTTGACTACTTGGGCCAATATGGGATGTATTTT
CDR3: CASSFDYLGQYGMYF
D: NA
size: NA
J: TRBJ2-3
V: TRBV27

DNA: TGCAGCGTTGATTGGGGCTCCTACGAGCACTACTTC
CDR3: CSVDWGSYEHYF
D: NA
size: NA
J: TRBJ2-7
V: TRBV29-1

DNA: TGTGCCAGCAGTCACGGACTAGCGGGAGGGAGCTACGAGCAGTACTTC
CDR3: CASSHGLAGGSYEQYF
D: TRBD2
size: few
J: TRBJ2-7
V: TRBV27

DNA: TGTGCCAGCACTGGGGAGGTGGCAGTTGAAGCTTTCTTT
CDR3: CASTGEVAVEAFF
D: NA
size: NA
J: TRBJ1-1
V: TRBV28

DNA: TGTGCCAGCAGTTTACACGGGGGGAATTACAATGAGCCGTTCTTC
CDR3: CASSLHGGNYNEPFF
D: TRBD2
size: NA
J: TRBJ2-1
V: TRBV12-3/TRBV12-4

DNA: TGTGCCAGCAGCCAAGACCCGACTCCATACGAGCAGTACTTC
CDR3: CASSQDPTPYEQYF
D: NA
size: NA
J: TRBJ2-7
V: TRBV4-2

DNA: TGTGCCAGCGGATCTAGCGGGCCATACAATGAGCAGTTCTTC
CDR3: CASGSSGPYNEQFF
D: TRBD2
size: few
J: TRBJ2-1
V: TRBV27

DNA: TGTGCCACCGGATTACCAAATTCACCCCTCCACTTT
CDR3: CATGLPNSPLHF
D: NA
size: NA
J: TRBJ1-6
V: TRBV28

DNA: TGTGCCAGCAGTTTCCCCGACAGGTTGTTCTCTGGGGCCAACGTCCTGACTTTC
CDR3: CASSFPDRLFSGANVLTF
D: NA
size: many
J: TRBJ2-6
V: TRBV28

DNA: TGTGCCAGCAGTTTAGAATATAAGAACACTGAAGCTTTCTTT
CDR3: CASSLEYKNTEAFF
D: NA
size: NA
J: TRBJ1-1
V: TRBV28

DNA: TGTGCCAGCAGCCAAGTAGGGGGGATCCAAGAGACCCAGTACTTC
CDR3: CASSQVGGIQETQYF
D: NA
size: few
J: TRBJ2-5
V: TRBV4-2

DNA: TGTGCCAGCAGCTTGGTCGCTAGCGGATCCTACGAGCAGTACTTC
CDR3: CASSLVASGSYEQYF
D: TRBD2
size: many
J: TRBJ2-7
V: TRBV5-1

DNA: TGTGCCAGCAGCTTTCGTATTGGACTAGCCTCCTACGAGCAGTACTTC
CDR3: CASSFRIGLASYEQYF
D: TRBD2
size: many
J: TRBJ2-7
V: TRBV13

DNA: TGTGCCAGCAGTGATCACGGCAGCTCTGGGGCCAACGTCCTGACTTTC
CDR3: CASSDHGSSGANVLTF
D: NA
size: NA
J: TRBJ2-6
V: TRBV25-1

DNA: TGTGCCAGCAGTCCCCCGATAGAGGGTACGGGCAATCAGCCCCAGCATTTT
CDR3: CASSPPIEGTGNQPQHF
D: NA
size: NA
J: TRBJ1-5
V: TRBV28

DNA: TGCGCCAGCAGCTGGGGACAGTCCTACAATGAGCAGTTCTTC
CDR3: CASSWGQSYNEQFF
D: TRBD1
size: many
J: TRBJ2-1
V: TRBV5-1

DNA: TGTGCCAGCAGCTTAGCGGGGGCCGTCAATGAGCAGTTCTTC
CDR3: CASSLAGAVNEQFF
D: NA
size: NA
J: TRBJ2-1
V: TRBV7-8

DNA: TGTGCCAGCAGCCCATTTTTGGGTGTGGGTGAGCAGTTCTTC
CDR3: CASSPFLGVGEQFF
D: NA
size: few
J: TRBJ2-1
V: TRBV7-2

DNA: TGCAGCGTTGTGTCAGGTGGAGATAACTATGGCTACACCTTC
CDR3: CSVVSGGDNYGYTF
D: NA
size: few
J: TRBJ1-2
V: TRBV29-1

DNA: TGTGCCAGCAGGGTCGACCAGGGTACCCATGGCTACACCTTC
CDR3: CASRVDQGTHGYTF
D: NA
size: once
J: TRBJ1-2
V: TRBV27

DNA: TGTGCCAGCAGCTTAATCCCGACAGGCGACAACTATGGCTACACCTTC
CDR3: CASSLIPTGDNYGYTF
D: NA
size: NA
J: TRBJ1-2
V: TRBV7-9

DNA: TGTGCCAGTAGTATCGGGGACAGCTACACTGAAGCTTTCTTT
CDR3: CASSIGDSYTEAFF
D: TRBD1
size: NA
J: TRBJ1-1
V: TRBV19

DNA: TGCGCCAGCAGCTTGGAACTGGGACAGTTGAACACTGAAGCTTTCTTT
CDR3: CASSLELGQLNTEAFF
D: TRBD1
size: few
J: TRBJ1-1
V: TRBV5-1

DNA: TGTGCCAGTAACAGGGTAAAGGGTGAAGCTTTCTTT
CDR3: CASNRVKGEAFF
D: NA
size: NA
J: TRBJ1-1
V: TRBV7-9

DNA: TGCAGCGTTTGTGTGAGAGCGGGGCCCCATCCCTACGAGCAGTACTTC
CDR3: CSVCVRAGPHPYEQYF
D: TRBD2
size: many
J: TRBJ2-7
V: TRBV29-1

DNA: TGTGCCAGCGGAACTAGCCACGGAGATACGCAGTATTTT
CDR3: CASGTSHGDTQYF
D: NA
size: NA
J: TRBJ2-3
V: TRBV12-3/TRBV12-4

DNA: TGTGCCAGCAGCCTAGGAACGGGACAGGAGTACTATGGCTACACCTTC
CDR3: CASSLGTGQEYYGYTF
D: TRBD1
size: few
J: TRBJ1-2
V: TRBV5-6

DNA: TGCGCCAGCAGGACCTCACGGCAGGGCACAGATACGCAGTATTTT
CDR3: CASRTSRQGTDTQYF
D: NA
size: few
J: TRBJ2-3
V: TRBV5-1

DNA: TGTGCCAGCAGTTACACACGCCCGGGAATCTCCTACGAGCAGTACTTC
CDR3: CASSYTRPGISYEQYF
D: NA
size: few
J: TRBJ2-7
V: TRBV6-6

DNA: TGTGCTAGTGGTTTGGGACAGGGAAAAGCTTTCTTT
CDR3: CASGLGQGKAFF
D: TRBD1
size: few
J: TRBJ1-1
V: TRBV12-5

DNA: TGCAGTGCTAGAGATGGCAGGCAAAGCTACTATGAGCAGTTCTTC
CDR3: CSARDGRQSYYEQFF
D: NA
size: NA
J: TRBJ2-1
V: TRBV20-1

DNA: TGTGCCAGCACCCGGGACAACCGCTACGAGCAGTACTTC
CDR3: CASTRDNRYEQYF
D: NA
size: NA
J: TRBJ2-7
V: TRBV6-6

DNA: TGCAGTGCGGCGAGACGGTCACCCCTCCACTTT
CDR3: CSAARRSPLHF
D: NA
size: NA
J: TRBJ1-6
V: TRBV20-1